This T cell receptor beta chain was sequenced for a study of shared clonotypes between healthy human individuals. Across the whole study: A donor's plate count was three for CD4 naive and three for CD4 memory; CD8 naive had two and CD8 memory one. Study results and caveats: The sole specimen, blood, was sampled, and tissue repertoires likely differ. Among the subsets, naive ones generally showed larger estimated richness than memory ones.

The data were produced by immunoSEQ multiplex PCR, yet TCRdb's version contains in-frame clones alone and is incomplete. Here the sample spans roughly 500,000 clones, roughly 95% being singletons. Of note for this clone: Its antigen is not identified.

Material: naive CD4+ T cells sorted from blood. Subset indicated: CD45RA+ positively selected. The clonotype was recovered from a woman in her twenties or thirties in good health.

This CDR3 reads CASSSGTGENIQYF. The CDR3 DNA is TGTGCCAGCAGCTCCGGCACAGGGGAAAACATTCAGTACTTC. This rearrangement joins TRBV5-6 to TRBJ2-4; 7 nucleotides agree with TRBD1. This CDR3 region has 14 residues. The trim removed 3 bases at V and 5 bases at J, leaving 5 bases unmatched. The germline gives CDR1 SGHDT, CDR2 YYEEEE.